The clone carrying this T cell receptor beta chain occurred many times. Its antigen is not identified. Using constant-segment primers, 5'RACE produced TCR alpha and TCR beta cDNA libraries carrying sample barcodes and UMIs. Using its own MiXCR run on the 5' RACE reads, TCRdb lists one record per CDR3 protein. The profile shows 450,000 or so distinct CDR3 sequences, about 23% of them singletons. This sample was taken from a study of T-cell memory formation after mild COVID-19. Findings and caveats of the study: Second-wave clones that peaked on day 37 lacked confirmed SARS-CoV-2 specificity. Later expanders leaned toward CD4+, whereas clones contracting from day 15 to 85 were balanced CD4/CD8. Clones that contracted clustered mainly in CM and EM if CD4+ and in EMRA if CD8+.

CDR1 and CDR2 (germline): SGHRS, YFSETQ. V gave up 0 bases and J gave up 1 base; unmatched junction bases: 7. The CDR3 sequence is 17 residues long. The V call is TRBV5-1, the J call TRBJ2-7, with TRBD2 identical over 10 bases. Sequencing input: PBMCs or a T cell subset sorted from them (not recorded which). The sequence was obtained from an adult woman who had mild COVID-19 (a few samples of this study predate the infection). Cell type and time point are not known. CDR3 protein: CASSLALAGAGSYEQYF. CDR3 nucleotides: TGCGCCAGCAGCTTGGCCCTAGCGGGGGCCGGTTCCTACGAGCAGTACTTC.